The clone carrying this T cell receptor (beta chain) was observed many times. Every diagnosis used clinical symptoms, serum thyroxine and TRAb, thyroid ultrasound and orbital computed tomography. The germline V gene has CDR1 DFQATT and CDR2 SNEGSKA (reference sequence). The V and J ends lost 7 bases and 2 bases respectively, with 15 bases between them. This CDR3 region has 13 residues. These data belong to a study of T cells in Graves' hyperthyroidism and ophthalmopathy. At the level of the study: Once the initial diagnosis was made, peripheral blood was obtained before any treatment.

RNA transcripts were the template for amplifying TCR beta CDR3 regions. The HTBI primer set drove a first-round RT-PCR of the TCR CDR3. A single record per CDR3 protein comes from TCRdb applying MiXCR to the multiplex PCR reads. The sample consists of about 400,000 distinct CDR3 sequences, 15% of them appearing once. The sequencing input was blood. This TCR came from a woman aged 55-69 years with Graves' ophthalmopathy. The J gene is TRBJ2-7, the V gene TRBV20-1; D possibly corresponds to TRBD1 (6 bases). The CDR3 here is CSGKGQTAYEQYF. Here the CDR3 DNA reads TGCAGTGGTAAAGGACAGACAGCCTACGAGCAGTACTTC.